The T cell receptor beta chain under discussion was sequenced for a study of long-term antiretroviral therapy in people with HIV. The United States was where all participants with HIV were treated. immunoSEQ v3.0 was run at survey level. TCRdb keeps only in-frame clones here, not all; method: immunoSEQ multiplex PCR. The sample lists fewer than 30,000 clones, 81% occurring once. In germline, CDR1 is SGHTA, CDR2 FQGTGA. This CDR3 has 16 amino acids. V lost 5 bases and J lost 4; bases outside the gene matches: 5. This sequence originates from a woman aged 18-29 years with HIV. Sequencing was performed on unsorted PBMCs, taken at the start of antiretroviral therapy, before treatment. The chain has TRBV7-3 and TRBJ2-2; 12 bases match TRBD2. DNA of the CDR3: TGTGCCAGCAGCACGGGACTAGCGGGCGTCACCGGGGAGCTGTTTTTT. Translating it yields CASSTGLAGVTGELFF.